This T cell receptor (beta chain) was captured in a study of OX40 agonist ivuxolimab in advanced cancers. Study-wide context: Intravenous ivuxolimab at 0.01 to 10 mg/kg was given to patients every 2 weeks. The dose-escalation cohort had hepatocellular carcinoma, melanoma, renal cell or head and neck cancer. Males comprised 70% to 85% of the group, whose mean age was approximately 60 years (range 23 to 79).

Concerning this clone itself: Its target is unknown.

Study-wide results and limits: Mean expanded clone counts were higher in CD8+ than CD4+ T cells.

The data were produced by immunoSEQ multiplex PCR, yet TCRdb's version contains in-frame clones alone and is incomplete. The sample shows 23,000 or so clones, roughly 80% of them seen only once. The starting material was CD4+ or CD8+ T cells sorted from blood, obtained in a trial of the OX40 agonist ivuxolimab. This sequence originates from an adult with an advanced solid tumor such as melanoma, head and neck, liver or kidney cancer.

CDR3 protein: CASTKTGTNEKLFF. CDR3 DNA sequence: TGTGCCAGCACCAAGACAGGCACTAATGAAAAACTGTTTTTT. The chain is built from TRBV28 and TRBJ1-4; D possibly corresponds to TRBD1 (6 bases). This CDR3 comprises 14 residues. CDR1 and CDR2 (germline): MDHEN, SYDVKM. Deletions cut 7 bases from V and 2 bases from J, with 11 bases between. The variable domain in full, with the rest retrieved from reference TRBV28 and TRBJ1-4, is DVKVTQSSRYLVKRTGEKVFLECVQDMDHENMFWYRQDPGLGLRLIYFSYDVKMKEKGDIPEGYSVSREKKERFSLILESASTNQTSMYLCASTKTGTNEKLFFGSGTQLSVL.